The entry below gives a single T cell receptor beta chain sequence along with its context. The antigen remains undetermined. TCRdb redid the calling of the 5' RACE reads with MiXCR, one entry per CDR3 protein. The sample lists 550,000 to 700,000 distinct CDR3 sequences, more than 9% occurring once. This specimen comes from a study of identical twins. Study-level points and caveats: Weaker excess twin sharing was observed in beta out-of-frame sequences. A lower insertion count was a feature of abundant cord blood beta clonotypes, with no such feature in memory repertoires.

These data also featured in a second study, about yellow fever vaccine responses in identical twins.

The receptor's source is a young woman in good health. Sequencing input: PBMCs.

The CDR3 loop is CASSASTPYQETQYF. The CDR3 nucleotides are TGCGCCAGCAGCGCGTCTACTCCGTACCAAGAGACCCAGTACTTC. This chain links TRBV5-1 with TRBJ2-5; D gene ambiguous. This CDR3 comprises 15 residues. Germline assignment: CDR1 SGHRS and CDR2 YFSETQ. Trimming shortened V by 4 bases and J by 0 bases, and 13 bases separated the two germline ends.